This T cell receptor beta chain came from a study of lymphopenia after photon versus proton radiotherapy. The protocol was immunoSEQ multiplex PCR, while the TCRdb copy is restricted to in-frame clones and leaves out a portion. This sample has about 55,000 clones, with approximately 84% found just once. Comment on this clone: No antigen is known for it.

Whole-study results and caveats: Photon-treated patients lost naive T cells and TCR diversity; proton-treated stayed stable. After the lymphocyte nadir, photon-treated repertoires showed oligoclonal expansion, especially of CD8+ Temra cells. In patients who died, overall survival fell as post-nadir TCR diversity dropped more.

The CDR3 loop spans 13 amino acids. Trimming took off 5 bases at V and 1 base at J, with 8 bases between the two ends. Germline V gene data show CDR1 as LNHDA and CDR2 as SQIVND (reference sequence). Material: peripheral blood, obtained from a patient treated with proton-based radiotherapy. The sequence was collected from a man aged 60-69 years with pancreatic cancer. This chain joins TRBV19 and TRBJ2-5, with D tentatively TRBD2 (5 bases). The CDR3 loop reads CASSEGRQETQYF. In nucleotides, the CDR3 is TGTGCCAGTAGTGAGGGTCGCCAAGAGACCCAGTACTTC.